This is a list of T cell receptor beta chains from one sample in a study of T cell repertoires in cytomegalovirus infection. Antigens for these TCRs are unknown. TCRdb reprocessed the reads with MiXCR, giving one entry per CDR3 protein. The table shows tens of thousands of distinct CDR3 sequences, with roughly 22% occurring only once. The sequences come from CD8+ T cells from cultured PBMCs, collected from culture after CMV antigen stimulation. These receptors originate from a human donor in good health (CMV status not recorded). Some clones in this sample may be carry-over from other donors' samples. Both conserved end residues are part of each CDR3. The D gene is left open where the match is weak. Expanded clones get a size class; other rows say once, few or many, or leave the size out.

CDR3aa: CASSLMPGGNTEAFF
CDR3nt: TGTGCCAGCAGTTTAATGCCGGGAGGGAACACTGAAGCTTTCTTT
len: 15
d_gene: -
j_gene: TRBJ1-1
v_gene: TRBV28
abundance: -

CDR3aa: CASSLRDRGRSQPQHF
CDR3nt: TGTGCCAGCAGCCTACGGGACAGGGGAAGATCTCAGCCCCAGCATTTT
len: 16
d_gene: TRBD1
j_gene: TRBJ1-5
v_gene: TRBV7-2
abundance: few

CDR3aa: CASSFPGPNTEAFF
CDR3nt: TGTGCCAGCAGCTTTCCAGGGCCGAACACTGAAGCTTTCTTT
len: 14
d_gene: -
j_gene: TRBJ1-1
v_gene: TRBV5-6
abundance: few

CDR3aa: CASSIAAGSSYEQYF
CDR3nt: TGTGCCAGTAGTATAGCGGCAGGGAGCTCCTACGAGCAGTACTTC
len: 15
d_gene: -
j_gene: TRBJ2-7
v_gene: TRBV19
abundance: few

CDR3aa: CASSLGGYRNTGELFF
CDR3nt: TGTGCCAGCAGCTTAGGAGGATACCGGAACACCGGGGAGCTGTTTTTT
len: 16
d_gene: -
j_gene: TRBJ2-2
v_gene: TRBV7-6
abundance: -

CDR3aa: CASSLVGAGGLEKLFF
CDR3nt: TGTGCCAGCAGTTTGGTTGGGGCTGGGGGCTTGGAAAAACTGTTTTTT
len: 16
d_gene: -
j_gene: TRBJ1-4
v_gene: TRBV12-3/TRBV12-4
abundance: -

CDR3aa: CASSPTIGRNEQFF
CDR3nt: TGTGCCAGCAGTCCTACGATAGGGAGAAATGAGCAGTTCTTC
len: 14
d_gene: -
j_gene: TRBJ2-1
v_gene: TRBV6-6
abundance: -

CDR3aa: CASSDSSNTEAFF
CDR3nt: TGCGCCAGCAGTGACAGCTCGAACACTGAAGCTTTCTTT
len: 13
d_gene: -
j_gene: TRBJ1-1
v_gene: TRBV5-1
abundance: -

CDR3aa: CASSMAVWALGYTF
CDR3nt: TGTGCCAGTAGTATGGCCGTTTGGGCGCTTGGCTACACCTTC
len: 14
d_gene: -
j_gene: TRBJ1-2
v_gene: TRBV19
abundance: -

CDR3aa: CASSYLRRQDGTDTQYF
CDR3nt: TGTGCCAGCAGTTACCTGAGGCGTCAGGATGGCACAGATACGCAGTATTTT
len: 17
d_gene: -
j_gene: TRBJ2-3
v_gene: TRBV6-5
abundance: -

CDR3aa: CASTESTGELFF
CDR3nt: TGTGCCAGCACCGAAAGCACCGGGGAGCTGTTTTTT
len: 12
d_gene: -
j_gene: TRBJ2-2
v_gene: TRBV28
abundance: few

CDR3aa: CASSLDDSYNEQFF
CDR3nt: TGTGCCAGCAGCCTAGATGACTCCTACAATGAGCAGTTCTTC
len: 14
d_gene: -
j_gene: TRBJ2-1
v_gene: TRBV7-9
abundance: -

CDR3aa: CASSSRQGPNTEAFF
CDR3nt: TGTGCCAGCAGCTCCCGACAGGGACCGAACACTGAAGCTTTCTTT
len: 15
d_gene: TRBD1
j_gene: TRBJ1-1
v_gene: TRBV7-9
abundance: -

CDR3aa: CASSATDNTGELFF
CDR3nt: TGTGCCAGCAGCGCCACAGATAACACCGGGGAGCTGTTTTTT
len: 14
d_gene: -
j_gene: TRBJ2-2
v_gene: TRBV7-6
abundance: few

CDR3aa: CASSLARWDSLNYGYTF
CDR3nt: TGTGCCAGCAGTTTAGCGCGTTGGGATTCTCTGAACTATGGCTACACCTTC
len: 17
d_gene: -
j_gene: TRBJ1-2
v_gene: TRBV12-3/TRBV12-4
abundance: -

CDR3aa: CAISDPARETQYF
CDR3nt: TGTGCCATCAGTGACCCGGCAAGAGAGACGCAGTATTTT
len: 13
d_gene: -
j_gene: TRBJ2-3
v_gene: TRBV10-3
abundance: -

CDR3aa: CASSPWNQPQHF
CDR3nt: TGTGCCAGCAGCCCCTGGAATCAGCCCCAGCATTTT
len: 12
d_gene: -
j_gene: TRBJ1-5
v_gene: TRBV7-2
abundance: -

CDR3aa: CASSQDAATNTGELFF
CDR3nt: TGCGCCAGCAGCCAAGATGCTGCTACGAACACCGGGGAGCTGTTTTTT
len: 16
d_gene: -
j_gene: TRBJ2-2
v_gene: TRBV4-3
abundance: once

CDR3aa: CASSAGAGADTQYF
CDR3nt: TGTGCCAGCAGTGCGGGGGCTGGTGCAGATACGCAGTATTTT
len: 14
d_gene: -
j_gene: TRBJ2-3
v_gene: TRBV6-1
abundance: many

CDR3aa: CASDRPIRQQYF
CDR3nt: TGCGCCAGCGACCGCCCGATTAGGCAGCAGTACTTC
len: 12
d_gene: -
j_gene: TRBJ2-7
v_gene: TRBV10-1
abundance: many

CDR3aa: CAWSVPGTGRGGYTF
CDR3nt: TGTGCCTGGAGTGTTCCCGGGACAGGGAGAGGTGGCTACACCTTC
len: 15
d_gene: TRBD1
j_gene: TRBJ1-2
v_gene: TRBV30
abundance: few

CDR3aa: CASSQKGAGNQPQHF
CDR3nt: TGTGCCAGCTCACAAAAGGGTGCTGGCAATCAGCCCCAGCATTTT
len: 15
d_gene: -
j_gene: TRBJ1-5
v_gene: TRBV18
abundance: -

CDR3aa: CASSPTGVGNQPQHF
CDR3nt: TGTGCCAGCAGCCCGACAGGGGTCGGTAATCAGCCCCAGCATTTT
len: 15
d_gene: TRBD1
j_gene: TRBJ1-5
v_gene: TRBV12-3/TRBV12-4
abundance: -

CDR3aa: CASSTAAAGQPYGYTF
CDR3nt: TGTGCCAGCAGTACCGCGGCGGCAGGACAACCGTATGGCTACACCTTC
len: 16
d_gene: -
j_gene: TRBJ1-2
v_gene: TRBV6-5
abundance: few

CDR3aa: CASIGSLEGHTEAFF
CDR3nt: TGTGCCAGCATCGGGTCCCTCGAGGGGCACACTGAAGCTTTCTTT
len: 15
d_gene: -
j_gene: TRBJ1-1
v_gene: TRBV6-2/TRBV6-3
abundance: few

CDR3aa: CASSLTTLGNQPQHF
CDR3nt: TGTGCCAGCAGTTTGACGACCCTCGGCAATCAGCCCCAGCATTTT
len: 15
d_gene: -
j_gene: TRBJ1-5
v_gene: TRBV12-3/TRBV12-4
abundance: few

CDR3aa: CASSQYRGMNTEAFF
CDR3nt: TGTGCCAGCAGCCAGTACAGGGGCATGAACACTGAAGCTTTCTTT
len: 15
d_gene: TRBD1
j_gene: TRBJ1-1
v_gene: TRBV3-1
abundance: -

CDR3aa: CASSEGSNPGYTF
CDR3nt: TGTGCCAGCAGTGAGGGCAGTAACCCTGGCTACACCTTC
len: 13
d_gene: -
j_gene: TRBJ1-2
v_gene: TRBV2
abundance: -

CDR3aa: CASSVVDSGGITDTQYF
CDR3nt: TGTGCCAGCAGCGTAGTAGATAGCGGGGGAATCACAGATACGCAGTATTTT
len: 17
d_gene: TRBD2
j_gene: TRBJ2-3
v_gene: TRBV9
abundance: few

CDR3aa: CASSLGSTGAGYTF
CDR3nt: TGTGCCAGCAGTTTAGGGAGTACAGGGGCCGGCTACACCTTC
len: 14
d_gene: TRBD1
j_gene: TRBJ1-2
v_gene: TRBV12-3/TRBV12-4
abundance: few

CDR3aa: CASSPWGSESQETQYF
CDR3nt: TGCGCCAGCAGCCCGTGGGGATCGGAGTCCCAAGAGACCCAGTACTTC
len: 16
d_gene: -
j_gene: TRBJ2-5
v_gene: TRBV4-1
abundance: -

CDR3aa: CASSLEGDEQFF
CDR3nt: TGTGCCAGCAGCTTAGAGGGCGATGAGCAGTTCTTC
len: 12
d_gene: -
j_gene: TRBJ2-1
v_gene: TRBV11-2
abundance: few

CDR3aa: CASSLLVGNTEAFF
CDR3nt: TGTGCCAGCAGCTTATTGGTCGGGAACACTGAAGCTTTCTTT
len: 14
d_gene: -
j_gene: TRBJ1-1
v_gene: TRBV5-6
abundance: -

CDR3aa: CASRSSGGAKNIQYF
CDR3nt: TGTGCCAGCAGGTCTAGCGGGGGAGCCAAAAACATTCAGTACTTC
len: 15
d_gene: TRBD2
j_gene: TRBJ2-4
v_gene: TRBV6-1
abundance: few

CDR3aa: CASSSAGPYTQYF
CDR3nt: TGTGCCAGCAGTTCCGCAGGTCCGTATACGCAGTATTTT
len: 13
d_gene: -
j_gene: TRBJ2-3
v_gene: TRBV12-3/TRBV12-4
abundance: few

CDR3aa: CASSQGWGGRTGELFF
CDR3nt: TGCGCCAGCAGCCAAGGGTGGGGGGGGCGGACCGGGGAGCTGTTTTTT
len: 16
d_gene: -
j_gene: TRBJ2-2
v_gene: TRBV4-1
abundance: few

CDR3aa: CSAFSGVQFF
CDR3nt: TGCAGTGCCTTTAGCGGGGTACAGTTCTTC
len: 10
d_gene: TRBD2
j_gene: TRBJ2-1
v_gene: TRBV20-1
abundance: few

CDR3aa: CASSLKRTGNTEAFF
CDR3nt: TGTGCCAGCAGTTTAAAGAGGACGGGGAACACTGAAGCTTTCTTT
len: 15
d_gene: -
j_gene: TRBJ1-1
v_gene: TRBV28
abundance: many

CDR3aa: CASNGQGEDYGYTF
CDR3nt: TGTGCCAGCAATGGTCAGGGTGAAGACTATGGCTACACCTTC
len: 14
d_gene: -
j_gene: TRBJ1-2
v_gene: TRBV6-5
abundance: -

CDR3aa: CASSRPPWEGRYTEAFF
CDR3nt: TGTGCCAGCAGCCGGCCCCCTTGGGAGGGGCGGTACACTGAAGCTTTCTTT
len: 17
d_gene: -
j_gene: TRBJ1-1
v_gene: TRBV11-2
abundance: -

CDR3aa: CASSSQGAYEQYF
CDR3nt: TGTGCCAGCAGCTCACAGGGGGCTTACGAGCAGTACTTC
len: 13
d_gene: TRBD1
j_gene: TRBJ2-7
v_gene: TRBV7-9
abundance: few

CDR3aa: CASQDLTDKYNSPLHF
CDR3nt: TGTGCCAGCCAGGACTTGACGGACAAATATAATTCACCCCTCCACTTT
len: 16
d_gene: -
j_gene: TRBJ1-6
v_gene: TRBV7-8
abundance: -

CDR3aa: CASSPNPSRQGTNEKLFF
CDR3nt: TGTGCCAGCAGCCCCAACCCCTCCCGACAGGGGACTAATGAAAAACTGTTTTTT
len: 18
d_gene: TRBD1
j_gene: TRBJ1-4
v_gene: TRBV7-2
abundance: -

CDR3aa: CASSYPGEAGKNIQYF
CDR3nt: TGTGCCAGCAGTTATCCCGGGGAAGCGGGGAAAAACATTCAGTACTTC
len: 16
d_gene: TRBD2
j_gene: TRBJ2-4
v_gene: TRBV7-9
abundance: few

CDR3aa: CASSSVQGLFADTQYF
CDR3nt: TGTGCCAGCAGCTCCGTACAGGGACTATTCGCAGATACGCAGTATTTT
len: 16
d_gene: -
j_gene: TRBJ2-3
v_gene: TRBV6-6
abundance: few

CDR3aa: CASSQVGAASYEQYF
CDR3nt: TGCGCCAGCAGCCAAGTTGGAGCAGCGTCCTACGAGCAGTACTTC
len: 15
d_gene: -
j_gene: TRBJ2-7
v_gene: TRBV4-1
abundance: few

CDR3aa: CASSETGAYGYTF
CDR3nt: TGTGCCAGCAGTGAGACAGGGGCCTATGGCTACACCTTC
len: 13
d_gene: TRBD1
j_gene: TRBJ1-2
v_gene: TRBV6-6
abundance: few

CDR3aa: CASSSLTEPINTGELFF
CDR3nt: TGTGCCAGCAGTTCCCTGACGGAACCGATTAACACCGGGGAGCTGTTTTTT
len: 17
d_gene: -
j_gene: TRBJ2-2
v_gene: TRBV12-3/TRBV12-4
abundance: -

CDR3aa: CASRPHRTDTQYF
CDR3nt: TGTGCCAGCAGACCGCACCGCACAGATACGCAGTATTTT
len: 13
d_gene: -
j_gene: TRBJ2-3
v_gene: TRBV6-2/TRBV6-3
abundance: -

CDR3aa: CASRQVGAGEAFF
CDR3nt: TGTGCCAGCAGGCAAGTGGGTGCCGGTGAAGCTTTCTTT
len: 13
d_gene: -
j_gene: TRBJ1-1
v_gene: TRBV7-9
abundance: -

CDR3aa: CASSYSDSDYEQYF
CDR3nt: TGTGCCAGCAGTTACTCCGACAGCGACTACGAGCAGTACTTC
len: 14
d_gene: -
j_gene: TRBJ2-7
v_gene: TRBV6-5
abundance: many

CDR3aa: CASSSSRDRDYEQYF
CDR3nt: TGTGCCAGCAGTTCCAGCCGGGACAGGGACTACGAGCAGTACTTC
len: 15
d_gene: TRBD1
j_gene: TRBJ2-7
v_gene: TRBV6-5
abundance: few

CDR3aa: CASSRTGAYEQYF
CDR3nt: TGTGCCAGCAGCCGTACAGGGGCCTACGAGCAGTACTTC
len: 13
d_gene: TRBD1
j_gene: TRBJ2-7
v_gene: TRBV7-9
abundance: -